Listed here is a single T cell receptor (beta chain). This receptor's antigen is unknown. No base quality information exists; no much larger clone differs at one position. Enrolling through a virtual design, the prospective study's participants ranged in age from roughly 18 to 90 years and lived across 24 United States geographic areas. In the prospective study, participants were assigned to cohorts based on the clinical history participants reported in a screening survey and a study questionnaire. ImmuneRACE Cohort 3 recovered participants were defined by two consecutive negative NP/OP PCR tests, healthcare professional clearance, or symptom resolution. In the prospective study, mobile phlebotomists collected whole blood, serum and a nasopharyngeal or oropharyngeal swab from each participant. Participants in the prospective study had the option to provide additional blood draws and questionnaires over a roughly 2-month period. Before DNA extraction, prospective study blood samples were shipped either frozen or at room temperature.

CDR1 and CDR2, per the germline V gene, are SGHTA and FQGNSA. A distance of 16 bases separates the germline ends of V and J, which lose 3 bases and 7 bases respectively. CDR3 length: 14 amino acids, cysteine to phenylalanine. The retained sequence is limited to the CDR3, 42 bases, with the frame set at the first base. TCRbeta CDR3 regions were amplified from genomic DNA using the immunoSEQ Assay, a bias-controlled multiplex PCR. The source study handled its data this way. Nucleated cell counts per sample were estimated from amplification of reference gene primers within the assay. To quantify the absolute abundance of each unique TCRbeta CDR3 rearrangement, sequence reads were collapsed and filtered. For each sample, productive Simpson clonality was calculated as the square root of Simpson's diversity index over productive rearrangements. What TCRdb holds here is the immuneACCESS table cut down to in-frame rearrangements. Part of the clones is not present; checked against another copy, under half of the missing clones reflect an unresolved V gene, and the others are unexplained. V, J and clone size are taken as reported in that table, and D and trimming were inferred from the DNA itself. This sample lists roughly 180,000 clones; 75% to 90% were detected once. The ten biggest clones cover 2% to 2.5% of the sample.

This record comes from a study of blood T cell repertoires in COVID-19 (dated by TCRdb to 2019 to 2021). At the level of the whole study: The collaborator samples originated in the United States, Italy and Spain and spanned the acute and convalescent phases of COVID-19. HLA class I and class II types, where available, came from metadata supplied by the sample provider rather than from assay-based typing. The dataset comprised deeply sampled blood TCRbeta repertoires from subjects exposed to, actively infected with, or recovered from COVID-19. The repertoires were made available in a free public database intended to serve as a resource for research on the immune response to SARS-CoV-2. Samples came from the ongoing ImmuneRACE study (first 160 participants) plus 1,254 subjects from 6 global collaborators. A de-identified subject ID, COVID-19 status, age in years and sex were almost always included in the sample metadata. The material from the prospective study consisted of cDNA or gDNA derived from T cells, B-cell-depleted T cells, or PBMCs. Broader findings and caveats from the paper: The amount of clinical and demographic metadata varied by source and participant and was provided uncurated.

This sequence uses TRBV7-2 and TRBJ2-7; the D segment could be TRBD2, given 5 matching bases. Sequencing used PBMCs or T cells enriched from blood (not recorded which). This clonotype was sampled from a woman between 25 and 40 years old who had recovered from COVID-19. The CDR3 region: CASSLDFPRREQYF. The DNA reads as follows: TGTGCCAGCAGCTTGGACTTCCCGAGGAGGGAGCAGTACTTC. The reference TRBV7-2 and TRBJ2-7 proteins fill in what lies around the CDR3, so the full variable domain reads GAGVSQSPSNKVTEKGKDVELRCDPISGHTALYWYRQSLGQGLEFLIYFQGNSAPDKSGLPSDRFSAERTGGSVSTLTIQRTQQEDSAVYLCASSLDFPRREQYFGPGTRLTVT.